The clone carrying this T cell receptor beta chain occurred a few times. The data belong to a study of type 1 and type 2 diabetes patients. Genomic DNA was the PCR template. A primer set of 30 forward and 13 reverse primers amplified the CDR3. Each CDR3 protein gets one entry after TCRdb re-called the multiplex PCR reads with MiXCR. This table has about 290,000 distinct CDR3 sequences, 45% to 60% appearing once. The CDR3 contains 13 residues. Trimming cost V 0 bases and J 4 bases, with 6 bases left between them. CDR1 is LGHNA, CDR2 YSLEER, per germline. The chain joins TRBV4-3 to TRBJ1-1; D gene ambiguous. This TCR derives from a young man with type 2 diabetes. Sequenced material: peripheral blood mononuclear cells (PBMCs). The CDR3 DNA follows: TGCGCCAGCAGCCAAGAGTTCGGCACTGAAGCTTTCTTT. It yields the protein CASSQEFGTEAFF.